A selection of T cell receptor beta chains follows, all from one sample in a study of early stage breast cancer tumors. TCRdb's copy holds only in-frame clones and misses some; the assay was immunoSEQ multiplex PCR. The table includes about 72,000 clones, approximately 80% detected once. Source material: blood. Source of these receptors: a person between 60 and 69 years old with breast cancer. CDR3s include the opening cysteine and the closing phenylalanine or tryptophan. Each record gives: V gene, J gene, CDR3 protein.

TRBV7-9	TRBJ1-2	CASSSAASNYGYTF
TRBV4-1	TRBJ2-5	CASSPDGTGVGETQYF
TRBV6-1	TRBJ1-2	CASSDGTGNRYTF
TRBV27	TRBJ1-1	CASSLLSVEGANTEAFF
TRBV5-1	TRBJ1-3	CASSLGPGGSGNTIYF
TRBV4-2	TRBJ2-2	CASSQELSGSVVPGELFF
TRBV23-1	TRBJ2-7	CASSHGQESYEQYF
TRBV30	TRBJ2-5	CAWGLSTSGGETQYF
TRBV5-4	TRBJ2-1	CASSFREAFRVNEQFF
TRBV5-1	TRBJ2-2	CASGTGRTGELFF
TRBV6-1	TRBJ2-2	CASHRDANTGELFF
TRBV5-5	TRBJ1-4	CASSLGRGEGNEKLFF
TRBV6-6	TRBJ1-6	CASSYLDRWDSPLHF
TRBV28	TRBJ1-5	CATENMPGTGDNQPQHF
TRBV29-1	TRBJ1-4	CSVSGHGNEKLFF
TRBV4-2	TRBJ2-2	CAAGSGNTGELFF
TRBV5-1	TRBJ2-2	CASSLQTTGELFF
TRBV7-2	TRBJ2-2	CASSLALSGFGELFF
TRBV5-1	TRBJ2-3	CASRTASGSFADTQYF
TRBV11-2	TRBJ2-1	CASSLVTGASYNEQFF
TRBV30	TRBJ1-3	CLMDGNTIYF
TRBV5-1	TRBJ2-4	CASSLGYEAGGFGNIQYF
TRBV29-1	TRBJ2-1	CSVGAGGYNEQFF
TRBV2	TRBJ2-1	CASRVRSNEQFF
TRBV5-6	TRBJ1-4	CASSLTATNEKLFF
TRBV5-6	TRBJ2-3	CASSLAVSTDTQYF
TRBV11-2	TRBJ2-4	CASSSQTGGNIQYF
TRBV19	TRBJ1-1	CASSIKGGDRTKAFF
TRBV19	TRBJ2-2	CASSFGTGGTGELFF
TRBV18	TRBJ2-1	CASSPPGQEGVEQFF
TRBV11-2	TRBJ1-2	CASSLKFNYGYTF
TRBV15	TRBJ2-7	CATSPRLAGTLHEQYF
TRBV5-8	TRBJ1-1	CASSPQGWGAAEAFF
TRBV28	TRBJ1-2	CASSLVGAVYGYTF
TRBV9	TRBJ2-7	CASSSLGARSEQYF
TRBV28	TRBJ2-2	CASIFGTYGGAGTGELFF
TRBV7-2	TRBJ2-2	CASTADRGNTGELFF
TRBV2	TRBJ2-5	CASSEGETQYF
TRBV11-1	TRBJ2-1	CASSLESGMSYIEQFF
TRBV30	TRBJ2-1	CAWRYPQGGSSYNEQFF
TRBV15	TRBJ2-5	CATSSPPGLAGGDETQYF
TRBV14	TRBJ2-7	CASSHLQLAGVEQYF
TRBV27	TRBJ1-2	CASSKGGNYGYTF
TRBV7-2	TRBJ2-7	CASSPNYAYEQYF
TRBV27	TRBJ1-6	CASSLVGGYNSPLHF
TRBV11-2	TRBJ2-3	CASSSSLGTQYF
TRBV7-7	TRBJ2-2	CASSAGPGELFF
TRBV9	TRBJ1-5	CASSARDRPMEPQHF
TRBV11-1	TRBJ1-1	CASSLERVPGTNTEAFF
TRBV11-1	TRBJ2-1	CASGNDRGGYNEQFF
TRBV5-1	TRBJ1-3	CASSYLGGGNTIYF
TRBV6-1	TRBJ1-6	CASSGSRGGRSSYNSPLHF
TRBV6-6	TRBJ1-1	CASSLDSPNTEAFF
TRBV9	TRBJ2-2	CASSVSDLPGELFF